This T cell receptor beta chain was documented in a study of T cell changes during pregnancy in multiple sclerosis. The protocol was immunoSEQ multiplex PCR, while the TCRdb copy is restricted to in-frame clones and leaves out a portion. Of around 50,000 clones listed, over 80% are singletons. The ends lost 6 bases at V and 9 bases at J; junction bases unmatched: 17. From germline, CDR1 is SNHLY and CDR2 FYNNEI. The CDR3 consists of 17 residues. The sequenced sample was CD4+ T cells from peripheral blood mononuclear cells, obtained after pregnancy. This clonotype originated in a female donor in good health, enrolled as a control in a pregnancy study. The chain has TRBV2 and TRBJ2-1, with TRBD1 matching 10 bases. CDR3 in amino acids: CASSYRPPGQGSGEQFF. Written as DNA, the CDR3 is TGTGCCAGCAGCTATAGACCACCGGGACAGGGGTCGGGTGAGCAGTTCTTC. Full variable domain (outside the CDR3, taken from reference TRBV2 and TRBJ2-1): EPEVTQTPSHQVTQMGQEVILRCVPISNHLYFYWYRQILGQKVEFLVSFYNNEISEKSEIFDDQFSVERPDGSNFTLKIRSTKLEDSAMYFCASSYRPPGQGSGEQFFGPGTRLTVL.